The rows below give T cell receptor beta chains drawn from one sample of a study of shared clonotypes between healthy human individuals. The repertoire was sequenced with immunoSEQ multiplex PCR; TCRdb's copy has only in-frame clones and lacks some. The sample lists over 95,000 clones, about 63% occurring once. Sequencing was carried out using memory CD8+ T cells sorted from blood. These receptors were taken from a woman aged 25 to 39 in good health. Each CDR3 is given with its conserved first and last residue. D genes are given only for firm matches. Clone size is given for some rows only: seen once, a few or many times, or a class if the clone is expanded.

J	size	V	length	D	DNA	CDR3
TRBJ2-7	few	TRBV28	15	TRBD1	TGTGCCAGCACCCCCACCGGGACAGGGGCCTACGAGCAGTACTTC	CASTPTGTGAYEQYF
TRBJ1-5	-	TRBV28	13	TRBD1	TGTGCCAGCAGTTTGACAGGGGGTCAGCCCCAGCATTTT	CASSLTGGQPQHF
TRBJ2-7	-	TRBV7-6	12	-	TGTGCCAGCAGCTTAGCAGGCGACGAGCAGTATTTC	CASSLAGDEQYF
TRBJ2-2	-	TRBV10-2	16	-	TGCGCCAGCTCTAATTTAGCGGACAGTGTCACCGGGGAGCTGTTTTTT	CASSNLADSVTGELFF
TRBJ1-3	-	TRBV14	17	-	TGTGCCAGCAGCCTGACAGTTAAACGATTCTCTGGAAACACCATATATTTT	CASSLTVKRFSGNTIYF
TRBJ1-1	-	TRBV29-1	14	TRBD1	TGCAGCGTCGCCCGTGGGACAGGGGGCACTGAAGCTTTCTTT	CSVARGTGGTEAFF
TRBJ2-2	many	TRBV9	16	TRBD2	TGTGCCAGCAGCCCAAGGACTAGCGCCTTTCCCGGGGAGCTGTTTTTT	CASSPRTSAFPGELFF
TRBJ2-7	once	TRBV10-3	12	TRBD1	TGTGCCATCGCAGGGGGTCCCTACGAGCAGTACTTC	CAIAGGPYEQYF
TRBJ2-7	-	TRBV19	13	-	TGTGCCAGTAGTATGACAGGAACCTACGAGCAGTACTTC	CASSMTGTYEQYF
TRBJ1-1	-	TRBV18	15	-	TGTGCCAGCTCACCGGACCGTGGGGTTAACACTGAAGCTTTCTTT	CASSPDRGVNTEAFF
TRBJ2-7	-	TRBV28	17	TRBD2	TGTGCCAGCAGTTCCGAACGACTAGCGGGAGGCCTCTACGAGCAGTACTTC	CASSSERLAGGLYEQYF
TRBJ1-2	-	TRBV4-2	17	-	TGTGCCAGCAGCCCCCTCGCGAGGTCGAAAATTTTTTATGGCTACACCTTC	CASSPLARSKIFYGYTF
TRBJ1-1	-	TRBV18	13	-	TGTGCCAGCTCACCACCTCAGAACACTGAAGCTTTCTTT	CASSPPQNTEAFF
TRBJ2-3	few	TRBV7-8	19	TRBD1	TGTGCCAGCAGCTTACCCCAGGGGGAAGGGGACGGCTACACAGATACGCAGTATTTT	CASSLPQGEGDGYTDTQYF
TRBJ2-1	-	TRBV9	16	TRBD2	TGTGCCAGCAGCGTAAGACTAGCGGGAGCGGGTAATGAGCAGTTCTTC	CASSVRLAGAGNEQFF
TRBJ2-1	-	TRBV7-8	16	TRBD2	TGTGCCAGCAGCTTAGAGTTTAGCGGGAGCTACAATGAGCAGTTCTTC	CASSLEFSGSYNEQFF
TRBJ2-1	few	TRBV4-1	16	-	TGCGCCAGCAGCCAAGGAAGCGGAATCTCCTACAATGAGCAGTTCTTC	CASSQGSGISYNEQFF
TRBJ2-7	few	TRBV4-2	15	-	TGTGCCAGCAGTCCTACCGGGACTCGTGCCTACGAGCAGTACTTC	CASSPTGTRAYEQYF
TRBJ2-3	-	TRBV29-1	13	-	TGCAGCGTTGGTCTTTCACCGGCAGATACGCAGTATTTT	CSVGLSPADTQYF
TRBJ2-1	few	TRBV6-6	15	-	TGTGCCAGCAGTTCCCGCCCCCCAGGGGCTAATGAGCAGTTCTTC	CASSSRPPGANEQFF